This T cell receptor (beta chain) originates from a study of T-cell memory formation after mild COVID-19. Concerning this clonotype: One end of the junction fails to match germline, which may point to a read error.

In TCRdb, the 5' RACE reads were re-called with MiXCR into one record per CDR3 protein. Of 140,000 to 150,000 distinct CDR3 sequences in the sample, about 19% are singletons; the top ten hold approximately 2.3%. Germline CDR1 reads GTSNPN; CDR2 reads SVGIG (reference sequence). This CDR3 comprises 12 residues. The chain carries TRBV30 and TRBJ1-2; 8 bases line up with TRBD1. Sequenced input: PBMCs or a T cell subset sorted from them (not recorded which). This receptor was obtained from an adult woman who had mild COVID-19 (a few samples of this study predate the infection). Cell type and time point are not known. The CDR3 protein is CAWSPTRDRISF. The CDR3 DNA sequence: TGTGCCTGGAGTCCCACCAGGGACAGGATTTCCTTC.